This is a list of T cell receptor beta chains from one sample in a study of blood T cell repertoires in COVID-19. TCRdb's copy holds only in-frame clones and misses some; the assay was immunoSEQ multiplex PCR. Among roughly 41,000 clones listed, about 88% were seen once. The material sequenced was peripheral blood. These receptors all come from a man aged 55 to 70 with active COVID-19. The CDR3 runs from the conserved cysteine through the conserved F or W. Each record gives: V gene, J gene, D gene, clone size, CDR3 protein, CDR3 DNA. The D gene is left open where the match is weak. Part of the rows lack a size; the others show once, few, many or a class for expanded clones.

V gene: TRBV5-5; J gene: TRBJ2-3; D gene: TRBD2; clone size: NA; CDR3 protein: CASSLRTSGSSTDTQYF; CDR3 DNA: TGTGCCAGCAGCCTCCGGACTAGCGGGAGTTCGACAGATACGCAGTATTTT
V gene: TRBV19; J gene: TRBJ2-2; D gene: NA; clone size: NA; CDR3 protein: CASSIDILAPRTGELFF; CDR3 DNA: TGTGCCAGTAGTATAGATATCCTAGCTCCCCGGACCGGGGAGCTGTTTTTT
V gene: TRBV5-1; J gene: TRBJ2-1; D gene: TRBD2; clone size: NA; CDR3 protein: CASSLAGGNYNEQFF; CDR3 DNA: TGCGCCAGCAGCTTAGCGGGAGGGAACTACAATGAGCAGTTCTTC
V gene: TRBV25-1; J gene: TRBJ1-2; D gene: NA; clone size: NA; CDR3 protein: CASSEAGNYGYTF; CDR3 DNA: TGTGCCAGCAGTGAAGCAGGGAACTATGGCTACACCTTC
V gene: TRBV6-5; J gene: TRBJ2-3; D gene: TRBD2; clone size: NA; CDR3 protein: CASSRPGLAADTQYF; CDR3 DNA: TGTGCCAGCAGTCGCCCGGGACTAGCAGCAGATACGCAGTATTTT
V gene: TRBV28; J gene: TRBJ2-3; D gene: TRBD2; clone size: NA; CDR3 protein: CASSPHGAGVVDTQYF; CDR3 DNA: TGTGCCAGCAGTCCCCATGGGGCGGGAGTGGTGGATACGCAGTATTTT
V gene: TRBV4-2; J gene: TRBJ1-3; D gene: TRBD1; clone size: NA; CDR3 protein: CASSQDQGGSGNTIYF; CDR3 DNA: TGTGCCAGCAGCCAAGATCAGGGGGGCTCTGGAAACACCATATATTTT
V gene: TRBV7-2; J gene: TRBJ2-3; D gene: NA; clone size: NA; CDR3 protein: CASSLAQGGTRQYF; CDR3 DNA: TGTGCCAGCAGCTTAGCGCAGGGCGGGACGAGGCAGTATTTT
V gene: TRBV10-3; J gene: TRBJ2-7; D gene: TRBD2; clone size: NA; CDR3 protein: CAISERSSGDNYEQYF; CDR3 DNA: TGTGCCATCAGTGAGCGGTCTAGCGGGGATAACTACGAGCAGTACTTC
V gene: TRBV6-1; J gene: TRBJ2-6; D gene: TRBD1; clone size: once; CDR3 protein: CASSVTGGPGANVLTF; CDR3 DNA: TGTGCCAGCAGTGTCACAGGGGGCCCTGGGGCCAACGTCCTGACTTTC
V gene: TRBV3-1/TRBV3-2; J gene: TRBJ1-1; D gene: TRBD1; clone size: NA; CDR3 protein: CASRGQGLITEAFF; CDR3 DNA: TGTGCCAGCAGGGGACAGGGTTTGATCACTGAAGCTTTCTTT
V gene: TRBV5-1; J gene: TRBJ2-7; D gene: NA; clone size: NA; CDR3 protein: CASSEQGRLYEQYF; CDR3 DNA: TGCGCCAGCAGCGAACAGGGGAGGCTCTACGAGCAGTACTTC
V gene: TRBV16; J gene: TRBJ1-6; D gene: TRBD1; clone size: NA; CDR3 protein: CASSQGQTYNSPLHF; CDR3 DNA: TGTGCCAGCAGCCAGGGACAGACCTATAATTCACCCCTCCACTTT
V gene: TRBV18; J gene: TRBJ2-2; D gene: TRBD2; clone size: NA; CDR3 protein: CASSPRGAGDTGELFF; CDR3 DNA: TGTGCCAGCTCACCCCGTGGAGCGGGAGATACCGGGGAGCTGTTTTTT
V gene: TRBV6-2/TRBV6-3; J gene: TRBJ2-5; D gene: TRBD1; clone size: NA; CDR3 protein: CASSKALTGGGETQYF; CDR3 DNA: TGTGCCAGCAGTAAAGCCCTGACAGGGGGCGGAGAGACCCAGTACTTC
V gene: TRBV3-1/TRBV3-2; J gene: TRBJ1-1; D gene: TRBD1; clone size: few; CDR3 protein: CASRDRRGQGSATEAFF; CDR3 DNA: TGTGCCAGCAGAGATCGACGGGGACAGGGAAGTGCCACTGAAGCTTTCTTT
V gene: TRBV12-5; J gene: TRBJ1-2; D gene: TRBD1; clone size: NA; CDR3 protein: CASGRGQSNYGYTF; CDR3 DNA: TGTGCTAGTGGCCGGGGACAGTCCAACTATGGCTACACCTTC
V gene: TRBV3-1/TRBV3-2; J gene: TRBJ2-5; D gene: TRBD2; clone size: NA; CDR3 protein: CASSPGLVGQETQYF; CDR3 DNA: TGTGCCAGCAGCCCCGGACTAGTGGGCCAAGAGACCCAGTACTTC
V gene: TRBV27; J gene: TRBJ2-7; D gene: TRBD2; clone size: NA; CDR3 protein: CASTLGSGTGEQYF; CDR3 DNA: TGTGCCAGCACCCTGGGTAGCGGGACGGGCGAGCAGTACTTC
V gene: TRBV30; J gene: TRBJ2-7; D gene: NA; clone size: once; CDR3 protein: CAWRLSSYEQYF; CDR3 DNA: TGTGCCTGGAGGTTGAGCTCCTACGAGCAGTACTTC
V gene: TRBV16; J gene: TRBJ1-1; D gene: TRBD1; clone size: NA; CDR3 protein: CASSLQGRNTEAFF; CDR3 DNA: TGTGCCAGCAGCCTACAGGGGAGGAACACTGAAGCTTTCTTT
V gene: TRBV7-9; J gene: TRBJ1-2; D gene: NA; clone size: NA; CDR3 protein: CASGAQGYGYTF; CDR3 DNA: TGTGCCAGCGGAGCACAGGGTTATGGCTACACCTTC
V gene: TRBV19; J gene: TRBJ1-1; D gene: NA; clone size: NA; CDR3 protein: CASRTSQGIIEAFF; CDR3 DNA: TGTGCCAGTAGAACATCCCAGGGAATCATTGAAGCTTTCTTT
V gene: TRBV19; J gene: TRBJ1-1; D gene: TRBD1; clone size: NA; CDR3 protein: CASSPGQGLNTEAFF; CDR3 DNA: TGTGCCAGTAGTCCGGGACAGGGCCTGAACACTGAAGCTTTCTTT
V gene: TRBV15; J gene: TRBJ1-1; D gene: NA; clone size: NA; CDR3 protein: CATSRDDSLNTEAFF; CDR3 DNA: TGTGCCACCAGCAGAGATGACAGCTTGAACACTGAAGCTTTCTTT
V gene: TRBV6-5; J gene: TRBJ1-3; D gene: NA; clone size: NA; CDR3 protein: CASSLQGRPGNTIYF; CDR3 DNA: TGTGCCAGCAGTTTACAGGGAAGGCCTGGAAACACCATATATTTT
V gene: TRBV28; J gene: TRBJ2-5; D gene: NA; clone size: NA; CDR3 protein: CASRRRIQETQYF; CDR3 DNA: TGTGCCAGCAGGCGGCGGATCCAAGAGACCCAGTACTTC